This record concerns one T cell receptor (beta chain) sequence. Its antigen remains unidentified. Base qualities are missing; no much larger clone stands one base away. The immunoSEQ assay was applied to genomic DNA for TCRB CDR3 sequencing. Per the original workflow: Published virus-specific TCRB sequences were compared with patient CD8+ clones larger than 1%, and only a few matches were found. The analyses included only productive TCRB rearrangements. Clonality was calculated as a Shannon entropy-based productive clonality index, and a clone was defined by a unique TCRB CDR3 sequence. The template counts of each clone relative to the total templates per sample were used to calculate repertoire overlap between two samples. Flow cytometry-measured V-gene usage correlated with V-gene usage from TCRB sequencing, with a Spearman r of about 0.56. TCRdb took this table from immuneACCESS and kept in-frame rearrangements with V and J called. Such tables lack part of the clones; where checked against another copy, unresolved V genes explain under half of the gap, and the rest is unexplained. Clonal size and the V and J genes are those of that table, whereas D and trimming came from the DNA. This sample lists approximately 15,000 clones; 72% were detected once. The biggest ten clones account for about 10% of the sample.

The data belong to a study of somatic mutations in cytotoxic T cells in rheumatoid arthritis (TCRdb year 2017). The study in broad terms: Patient peripheral blood (30 ml EDTA) was drawn right after diagnosis and before any treatment started. Some V beta antibody-stained T-cell populations were flow-sorted on a FACSAria II or Sony SH800 at nearly 100% purity, and sorted V beta1+ cells also underwent TCRB sequencing. To characterize clonality, the study used TCRB deep sequencing while asking whether somatic mutations are carried by expanded CD8+ T-cell clones in newly diagnosed, untreated rheumatoid arthritis. TCRB deep sequencing was performed for 65 rheumatoid arthritis patients and about 20 healthy controls. Patient and control groups had essentially identical median ages. Beyond this particular receptor, the publication reports: Viral specificity could not be ruled out by absence from virus-specific databases, and the antigen targets of the expanded CD8+ clones remained unknown. An increase of CD8+ clonality with age was seen in patients (Spearman r ~ 0.49) but not in healthy controls. CD8+ T-cell clonality in rheumatoid arthritis patients was not significantly different from that in age-matched healthy controls. In about an eighth of the roughly 65 patients the largest CD8+ clone exceeded 20% of CD8+ cells, and several identical CD8+ TCRB sequences were shared between blood and synovial fluid.

Flow cytometry confirmed the purity of CD4+ and CD8+ cells that had been isolated by positive magnetic bead selection on an AutoMACS. A TCR V beta antibody panel was used in flow cytometry to screen first for clonal expansions, which were then characterized by TCRB deep sequencing of sorted CD8+ fractions. Ficoll-Paque PLUS density gradient separation was used to isolate peripheral blood mononuclear cells. Nucleospin Tissue or Tissue XS kits were used to extract DNA from CD4-enriched, CD8-enriched or PBMC samples, and a Qubit 2.0 fluorometer was used for quantification. Material: CD8+ T cells sorted from blood. This TCR was sampled from an adult with rheumatoid arthritis.

The nucleotide sequence is TGTGCCAGCAGTTTTGTAGCGGGGGACTCCTACAATGAGCAGTTCTTC. It is translated as CASSFVAGDSYNEQFF. The V and J genes are TRBV27 and TRBJ2-1, with 9 bases aligning to TRBD2. Taken from the germline V gene (reference sequence), the CDR1 and CDR2 loops are MNHEY and SMNVEV. The cysteine opens and the phenylalanine closes a CDR3 of 16 amino acids. The DNA shown is the 48-base CDR3, in frame from base 1. V loses 3 bases at its end and J loses 0 bases; junction bases beyond the gene matches: 3.